This T cell receptor (beta chain) was recovered during a study of OX40 agonist ivuxolimab in advanced cancers. The CDR3 is 14 amino acids. V was pared by 4 bases and J by 4 bases, with 6 bases of the junction left unmatched. Germline V gene lookup returns CDR1 SEHNR and CDR2 FQNEAQ (reference sequence). Assay used: immunoSEQ multiplex PCR; TCRdb lists only in-frame clones, some missing. The sample holds some 80,000 clones, approximately 90% seen once. The rearrangement joins TRBV7-9 to TRBJ1-1, with 7 bases aligning to TRBD1. The TCR comes from an adult with an advanced solid tumor such as melanoma, head and neck, liver or kidney cancer. This specimen was CD4+ or CD8+ T cells sorted from blood, taken in a trial of the OX40 agonist ivuxolimab. DNA of the CDR3: TGTGCCAGCAGCTATGACAGGGAGGCCACTGAAGCTTTCTTT. Protein: CASSYDREATEAFF.